Given below is one T cell receptor (beta chain) in context. Its antigen remains unknown. Profiling relied on immunoSEQ multiplex PCR, and the TCRdb table lists in-frame clones only, not all of them. The sample includes approximately 150,000 clones, 75% to 90% of them seen just once. The germline gives CDR1 SGHTA, CDR2 FQGTGA. Unmatched junction bases numbered 6, after V lost 2 bases and J lost 3 bases. The length of the CDR3 is 15 residues. This sample is drawn from a study of T cell responses to AZD1222 COVID-19 vaccine. The study, taken as a whole, reports: Vaccination with two AZD1222 doses was followed by a rise in Spike-specific TCR breadth and depth. A reported finding is that nearly half of spike-specific TCRs target unmutated variant regions. Repertoire samples came only from after the peak T cell response.

The V and J genes are TRBV7-3 and TRBJ1-1; 7 bases are shared with TRBD1. The sequenced sample was peripheral blood, obtained on day 0 of AZD1222 vaccination. The receptor's source is an adult in good health. CDR3 sequence: CASSLAHRGDTEAFF. In DNA, the CDR3 is TGTGCCAGCAGCTTAGCCCACAGGGGCGACACTGAAGCTTTCTTT.